The 21 T cell receptor beta chains given below trace back to one sample, sequenced in a study of identical twins. TCRdb reprocessed the 5' RACE reads with MiXCR, giving one entry per CDR3 protein. This sample has hundreds of thousands of distinct CDR3 sequences, with around 20% found just once. In addition, the sample was reused for a study of T cells expressing NK-cell markers.

Material: PBMCs. The receptors stem from a woman aged 18-29 years in good health.

Only a few counts were recorded for this clonotype. The chain carries TRBV9 and TRBJ1-1; a weak D match, TRBD1 (6 bases). The CDR3 runs 14 residues. Trimming shortened V by 3 bases and J by 6 bases, and 15 bases separated the two germline ends. Germline CDR1 is SGDLS and CDR2 is YYNGEE. For the CDR3, the DNA is TGTGCCAGCAGCGGAGAAGACAGGTCACCTGAAGCTTTCTTT. Its translation: CASSGEDRSPEAFF.

A single count supports this clonotype. One base away lies a much larger clone, so this may be a sequencing read error. J is TRBJ2-3 and V is TRBV4-3, with 12 bases aligning to TRBD2. The germline V gene has CDR1 LGHNA and CDR2 YSLEER. The V segment lost 1 base and the J segment 5 bases; nucleotides outside the gene matches: 4. The length of the CDR3 is 16 residues. CDR3 residues: CASSQGLAGAEDTQYF. The CDR3 DNA sequence: TGCGCCAGCAGCCAAGGACTAGCGGGAGCCGAAGATACGCAGTATTTT.

This clonotype was picked up a small number of times. V usage is TRBV10-3 and J usage is TRBJ2-4, with D perhaps TRBD1 (7 bases). From germline, CDR1 is ENHRY and CDR2 SYGVKD. V lost 0 bases and J 6 bases, leaving 12 bases between the germline ends. This CDR3 is built from 15 residues. The CDR3 region is CAISESGGGRNIQYF. Written as DNA, the CDR3 is TGTGCCATCAGTGAGTCAGGAGGGGGCAGAAACATTCAGTACTTC.

There are a few counts of this clonotype. This chain connects TRBV12-3 or TRBV12-4 to TRBJ2-5; 11 nucleotides align to TRBD2. The CDR3 length is 14 residues. J was trimmed by 5 bases and V by 5 bases; bases with no gene match: 4. The CDR3 spells CASSRTSGYETQYF. The DNA for the CDR3 is TGTGCCAGCAGTCGGACTAGCGGGTACGAGACCCAGTACTTC.

This sequence joins TRBV20-1 and TRBJ2-3; 13 nucleotides agree with TRBD2. V dropped 5 bases and J dropped 3; count of bases not matched to a gene: 8. The CDR3 covers 16 residues. CDR1 and CDR2 (germline): DFQATT, SNEGSKA (reference sequence). CDR3 loop: CSAFTTSGGKTDTQYF. CDR3 sequence (DNA): TGCAGTGCTTTTACGACTAGCGGGGGGAAGACAGATACGCAGTATTTT.

The chain joins TRBV20-1 to TRBJ2-3; 7 positions agree with TRBD2. The germline V gene encodes CDR1 DFQATT and CDR2 SNEGSKA (reference sequence). CDR3 length equals 14 residues. The junction had 11 bases not matched to a gene; V was cut back by 5 bases and J by 6 bases. CDR3 residues: CSAPMTSSYDTQYF. As DNA, the CDR3 is TGCAGTGCTCCTATGACTAGCAGCTACGATACGCAGTATTTT.

V usage is TRBV7-9 and J usage is TRBJ2-7; D possibly uses TRBD1 or TRBD2 (5 bases each). The CDR3 loop spans 15 amino acids. Germline CDR1 reads SEHNR; CDR2 reads FQNEAQ (reference sequence). V was pared by 3 bases and J by 1 base, with 13 bases between. The CDR3 DNA sequence: TGTGCCAGCAGCTTCGGGGCGGATGGGTCCTACGAGCAGTACTTC. This sequence encodes CASSFGADGSYEQYF. The full variable domain, with the rest looked up from reference TRBV7-9 and TRBJ2-7, is DTGVSQNPRHKITKRGQNVTFRCDPISEHNRLYWYRQTLGQGPEFLTYFQNEAQLEKSRLLSDRFSAERPKGSFSTLEIQRTEQGDSAMYLCASSFGADGSYEQYFGPGTRLTVT.

CDR3 sequence: CASHLGSPQGDTQYF. Here the CDR3 DNA reads TGCGCCAGCCACCTGGGGAGCCCTCAAGGAGATACGCAGTATTTT. The gene calls are TRBV5-1 and TRBJ2-3, with D perhaps matching TRBD2 (5 bases). CDR3 size: 15 residues. Germline assignment: CDR1 SGHRS and CDR2 YFSETQ. The V end lost 7 bases, the J end lost 5 bases, and 20 bases lay between the germline ends.

A few counts support this clonotype. The rearrangement uses TRBV20-1 and TRBJ2-1; D uncertain. V lost 4 bases and J 5 bases, leaving 9 bases between the germline ends. CDR3 length equals 12 residues. Germline CDR1 is DFQATT and CDR2 is SNEGSKA (reference sequence). The CDR3 loop is CSAIGSHNEQFF. The CDR3 DNA sequence: TGCAGTGCTATAGGCAGCCACAATGAGCAGTTCTTC.

This clonotype has more than one count but fewer than ten. V is TRBV7-9 and J is TRBJ2-2, with 9 bases identical to TRBD2. Germline V gene data show CDR1 as SEHNR and CDR2 as FQNEAQ (reference sequence). The CDR3 contains 16 residues. After removal of 2 bases from V and 3 bases from J, the junction contained 4 bases not matched to a gene. The CDR3 bases are TGTGCCAGCAGCTTACGGCGGGGGGGCTACACCGGGGAGCTGTTTTTT. Protein: CASSLRRGGYTGELFF. Full variable domain (missing parts from reference TRBV7-9 and TRBJ2-2): DTGVSQNPRHKITKRGQNVTFRCDPISEHNRLYWYRQTLGQGPEFLTYFQNEAQLEKSRLLSDRFSAERPKGSFSTLEIQRTEQGDSAMYLCASSLRRGGYTGELFFGEGSRLTVL.

This chain connects TRBV7-8 to TRBJ2-1, with D possibly being TRBD1 (6 bases). The CDR3 totals 16 residues. V gave up 5 bases and J gave up 5 bases, with 19 bases separating them. Germline V gene sequence: CDR1 SGHVS, CDR2 FQNEAQ. The CDR3 bases are TGTGCCAGCAGCCCCCACGTCCGGGACATGAACAATGAGCAGTTCTTC. Translated: CASSPHVRDMNNEQFF.

The rearrangement links TRBV9 to TRBJ2-5, with 15 positions matching TRBD2. Looked up from germline, CDR1 is SGDLS and CDR2 is YYNGEE. The trim removed 2 bases at V and 4 bases at J, leaving 3 bases unmatched. The CDR3 totals 16 residues. In DNA, the CDR3 is TGTGCCAGCAGCGTCCCGGGACTAGCGGGAGGAGAGACCCAGTACTTC. Protein: CASSVPGLAGGETQYF.

At least ten counts were recorded for this clonotype. The V call is TRBV12-3 or TRBV12-4, the J call TRBJ2-1; D might be TRBD1 or TRBD2, each matching 5 bases. The V end was cut by 3 bases, the J end by 5 bases, with 11 bases between. The CDR3 is made up of 14 amino acids. DNA for the CDR3: TGTGCCAGCAGTTTGGACGGGACCCACAATGAGCAGTTCTTC. Residues: CASSLDGTHNEQFF.

The sample holds a few counts of this clonotype. The chain recombines TRBV12-3 or TRBV12-4 with TRBJ1-1; tentatively, D is TRBD1 (5 bases). The CDR3 length is 13 residues. Trimming took off 7 bases at V and 2 bases at J, with 11 bases between the two ends. CDR3 residues: CASIGTDNTEAFF. CDR3 sequence (DNA): TGTGCCAGCATCGGGACTGACAACACTGAAGCTTTCTTT.

This clonotype turned up a few times. J is TRBJ2-3 and V is TRBV5-1; 9 nucleotides match TRBD2. CDR1 is SGHRS and CDR2 is YFSETQ in the germline V gene. The CDR3 loop spans 21 amino acids. The V segment lost 4 bases and the J segment 3 bases; nucleotides outside the gene matches: 24. In DNA form, the CDR3 reads TGCGCCAGCAGCCCTCACACCCCGGGAAGACGGACTAGCGTAAAGACAGATACGCAGTATTTT. It codes for CASSPHTPGRRTSVKTDTQYF. The whole variable domain, remainder taken from reference TRBV5-1 and TRBJ2-3, is KAGVTQTPRYLIKTRGQQVTLSCSPISGHRSVSWYQQTPGQGLQFLFEYFSETQRNKGNFPGRFSGRQFSNSRSEMNVSTLELGDSALYLCASSPHTPGRRTSVKTDTQYFGPGTRLTVL.

The rearrangement joins TRBV20-1 to TRBJ2-3, with no clear D. This CDR3 has 15 amino acids. Germline V gene sequence: CDR1 DFQATT, CDR2 SNEGSKA (reference sequence). Trimming cost V 1 base and J 3 bases, with 14 bases left between them. The CDR3 sequence is CSARGTGLGTDTQYF. The DNA of the CDR3 is TGCAGTGCTAGAGGCACGGGTCTGGGTACAGATACGCAGTATTTT.

This rearrangement joins TRBV20-1 to TRBJ1-2, with TRBD1 matching 8 bases. V was pared by 1 base and J by 7 bases, with 5 bases of the junction left unmatched. This CDR3 comprises 13 residues. Looked up from germline, CDR1 is DFQATT and CDR2 is SNEGSKA (reference sequence). This CDR3 reads CSARGRGRVGYTF. CDR3 nucleotides: TGCAGTGCTAGAGGCAGGGGGCGGGTTGGCTACACCTTC.

This clonotype was picked up many times. The chain couples TRBV6-6 to TRBJ2-7; D gene uncertain. The CDR3 length is 13 residues. Trimming cost V 2 bases and J 5 bases, with 10 bases left between them. The germline V gene encodes CDR1 MNHNY and CDR2 SVGAGI (reference sequence). The CDR3 region has the DNA TGTGCCAGCAGTTACCTTGGAATTGACGAGCAGTACTTC. Protein product: CASSYLGIDEQYF.

Only a few counts were recorded for this clonotype. The chain employs TRBV9 and TRBJ2-5; 7 bases line up with TRBD1. The CDR3 loop spans 15 amino acids. After removal of 0 bases from V and 4 bases from J, the junction contained 6 bases not matched to a gene. The germline V gene has CDR1 SGDLS and CDR2 YYNGEE. The CDR3 region has the DNA TGTGCCAGCAGCGTAGGACAGGGTCGGCGAGAGACCCAGTACTTC. It encodes CASSVGQGRRETQYF.

The rearrangement links TRBV10-3 to TRBJ2-7; 8 nucleotides agree with TRBD2. Per germline, CDR1 ENHRY and CDR2 SYGVKD. The CDR3 runs to 14 residues. With V trimmed by 6 bases and J by 8 bases, 12 bases remained unmatched. The CDR3 reads CAIRDPGLVLQQYF. The CDR3 nucleotides are TGTGCCATCAGAGACCCGGGACTAGTACTACAGCAGTACTTC.

The gene calls are TRBV12-3 or TRBV12-4 and TRBJ2-1; tentative D call: TRBD1 (6 bases). The V gene lost 3 bases and the J gene lost 2 bases, with 11 bases spanning the gap. The CDR3 has 15 amino acids. CDR3 coding DNA: TGTGCCAGCAGTTTGCAGGGGTTCACCTACAATGAGCAGTTCTTC. Its protein is CASSLQGFTYNEQFF.